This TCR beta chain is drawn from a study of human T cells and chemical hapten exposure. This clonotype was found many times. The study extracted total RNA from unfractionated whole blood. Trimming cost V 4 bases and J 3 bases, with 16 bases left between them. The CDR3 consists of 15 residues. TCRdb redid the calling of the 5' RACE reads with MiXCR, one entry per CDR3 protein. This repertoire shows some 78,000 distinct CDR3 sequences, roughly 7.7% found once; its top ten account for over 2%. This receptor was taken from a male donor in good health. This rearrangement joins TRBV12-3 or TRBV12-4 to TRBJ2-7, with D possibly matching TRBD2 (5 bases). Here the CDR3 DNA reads TGTGCCAGCAGTTCGCCTCCCGGGAAGATCTACGAGCAGTACTTC. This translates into CASSSPPGKIYEQYF.